A single sample gave rise to the 18 T cell receptor beta chains below, sequenced in a study of metastatic and nonmetastatic thyroid tumors. With MiXCR, TCRdb reprocessed the PCR reads. The sample has over 10,000 clones, roughly a third seen once. Every patient was untreated before thyroid surgery. The sequenced sample was tumor tissue. Receptors were obtained from a male donor with papillary thyroid cancer or a benign thyroid nodule (not recorded which). Some clones in this sample may be carry-over from other donors' samples.

This chain uses TRBV5-1 with TRBJ2-5, with D tentatively TRBD1 (7 bases). This CDR3 is 14 amino acids long. V was trimmed by 4 bases and J by 2 bases, leaving 12 bases between them. The germline V gene has CDR1 SGHRS and CDR2 YFSETQ. The CDR3 spells CASSAGQQQETQYF. CDR3 nucleotides: TGCGCCAGCAGCGCGGGACAGCAGCAAGAGACCCAGTACTTC.

There are a few counts of this clone. The genes are TRBV5-6 and TRBJ2-7, with D hard to call. CDR3 size: 13 residues. V lost 1 base, J lost 7 bases, and 12 bases lay in between. Germline CDR1 reads SGHDT; CDR2 reads YYEEEE. The CDR3 coding sequence is TGTGCCAGCAGCTTGTCGCCCCTCCGGGAGCAGTACTTC. Its translation: CASSLSPLREQYF.

This clone is judged large. The gene calls are TRBV12-3 or TRBV12-4 and TRBJ1-3; no firm D call. Trimming took off 2 bases at V and 1 base at J, with 9 bases between the two ends. This CDR3 has 15 residues. CDR3 sequence: CASSLLAGSGNTIYF. The CDR3 nucleotides read TGTGCCAGCAGTTTATTAGCGGGATCTGGAAACACCATATATTTT.

This clone appeared a few times. This chain uses TRBV7-9 with TRBJ2-7; D is unresolved. The CDR3 runs 12 residues. Deletions cut 1 base from V and 6 bases from J, with 7 bases between. Germline V gives CDR1 SEHNR, CDR2 FQNEAQ (reference sequence). The CDR3 is CASSLVPTEQYF. Here the CDR3 DNA reads TGTGCCAGCAGCTTAGTACCCACCGAGCAGTACTTC. Variable domain in full (rest from reference TRBV7-9 and TRBJ2-7): DTGVSQNPRHKITKRGQNVTFRCDPISEHNRLYWYRQTLGQGPEFLTYFQNEAQLEKSRLLSDRFSAERPKGSFSTLEIQRTEQGDSAMYLCASSLVPTEQYFGPGTRLTVT.

About this clone itself: Other DNA sequences in this specimen translate into the identical CDR3. The rearrangement links TRBV15 to TRBJ2-7; weak D call: TRBD1 (5 bases). Deletions cut 1 base from V and 0 bases from J, with 10 bases between. CDR1 and CDR2 (germline): LNHNV, YYDKDF (reference sequence). The CDR3 has 15 amino acids. The DNA for the CDR3 is TGTGCCACCAGCAGAGCTGTGGACAACTCCTACGAGCAGTACTTC. Protein: CATSRAVDNSYEQYF.

This clone has only a few counts. The V and J genes are TRBV12-3 or TRBV12-4 and TRBJ1-2; the D is unclear. With 6 bases removed from V and 4 bases from J, the gap between germline ends came to 9 bases. The CDR3 has 12 residues. The CDR3 DNA reads as TGTGCCAGCAGCTTAAAGACCTATGGCTACACCTTC. It translates to CASSLKTYGYTF.

V gene TRBV5-1 combines with J gene TRBJ2-1; 7 bases fit TRBD2. J gave up 5 bases and V 4 bases, and 9 bases lay outside the gene matches. The CDR3 sequence is 15 residues long. Germline V CDR1 and CDR2: SGHRS, YFSETQ. The CDR3, as DNA: TGCGCCAGCAGCCCATCCGGGACTATGAACAATGAGCAGTTCTTC. Encoded protein: CASSPSGTMNNEQFF. The entire variable domain, with the rest obtained from reference TRBV5-1 and TRBJ2-1, is as follows: KAGVTQTPRYLIKTRGQQVTLSCSPISGHRSVSWYQQTPGQGLQFLFEYFSETQRNKGNFPGRFSGRQFSNSRSEMNVSTLELGDSALYLCASSPSGTMNNEQFFGPGTRLTVL.

The V gene is TRBV20-1, the J gene TRBJ2-5; 9 bases line up with TRBD2. The germline V gene has CDR1 DFQATT and CDR2 SNEGSKA (reference sequence). Trimming took 6 bases from V and 7 from J; bases not matched to a gene: 12. The CDR3 is 14 residues long. CDR3 in DNA: TGCAGTGCGAGCACTAGCGGGTCTGGCGGGACCCAGTACTTC. Translated: CSASTSGSGGTQYF.

The V and J genes are TRBV7-3 and TRBJ2-7; TRBD2 might be the D (5 bases). V was trimmed by 3 bases and J by 7 bases, leaving 13 bases between them. CDR1 is SGHTA and CDR2 is FQGTGA in the germline V gene. The CDR3 spans 13 residues. CDR3 amino acids: CASSLDSVGEQYF. In nucleotides, the CDR3 is TGTGCCAGCAGCTTGGACTCCGTGGGGGAGCAGTACTTC.

This chain uses TRBV2 with TRBJ2-5, with D uncertain. The germline gives CDR1 SNHLY, CDR2 FYNNEI. Trimming pared 3 bases from V and 4 bases from J, leaving 3 bases between. This CDR3 contains 11 residues. This chain's CDR3 is CASSDRETQYF. CDR3 coding DNA: TGTGCCAGCAGTGACCGAGAGACCCAGTACTTC.

J is TRBJ2-3 and V is TRBV12-3 or TRBV12-4; D is perhaps TRBD2 (7 bases). V dropped 0 bases and J dropped 0 bases, with 22 bases sitting between them. The CDR3 has 20 amino acids. CDR3 sequence: CASSLAGLGGLGTSTDTQYF. The CDR3 DNA follows: TGTGCCAGCAGTTTAGCGGGGCTCGGGGGGCTAGGGACTAGCACAGATACGCAGTATTTT.

The J gene is TRBJ2-2, the V gene TRBV6-2 or TRBV6-3, with a weak D call TRBD2 (6 bases). The V and J ends lost 8 bases and 2 bases respectively, with 15 bases between them. The CDR3 spans 15 residues. Looked up from germline, CDR1 is MNHEY and CDR2 is SVGEGT. The CDR3 loop reads CASVGPGLNTGELFF. The CDR3 DNA is TGTGCCAGCGTGGGGCCGGGACTTAACACCGGGGAGCTGTTTTTT.

The chain couples TRBV10-2 to TRBJ2-2; D possibly matches TRBD1 or TRBD2 (5 bases each). V was clipped by 5 bases and J by 3 bases, with 13 bases between them. Germline values: CDR1 WSHSY, CDR2 SAAADI. The CDR3 spans 15 residues. The CDR3 reads CASSRDESYTGELFF. The CDR3 DNA reads as TGCGCCAGCAGTCGGGACGAATCCTACACCGGGGAGCTGTTTTTT.

This clone was counted a few times. This chain connects TRBV12-3 or TRBV12-4 to TRBJ2-5; 9 bases fit TRBD1. With V trimmed by 9 bases and J by 4 bases, 12 bases remained unmatched. The length of the CDR3 is 15 residues. CDR3 DNA: TGTGCCAGTACCCCGGGACAGGGAATTTCAGAGACCCAGTACTTC. Protein sequence: CASTPGQGISETQYF.

The chain links TRBV11-1 to TRBJ1-2; D call uncertain. The CDR3 has 13 amino acids. Per germline, CDR1 SGHAT and CDR2 FQDESV (reference sequence). V was cut by 1 base and J by 8 bases, with 11 bases left in between. CDR3 sequence reads: CASSLGAQSGYTF. CDR3 nucleotide sequence: TGTGCCAGCAGCTTAGGGGCGCAGAGCGGCTACACCTTC. Drawing the rest from reference TRBV11-1 and TRBJ1-2, the complete variable domain is EAEVAQSPRYKITEKSQAVAFWCDPISGHATLYWYRQILGQGPELLVQFQDESVVDDSQLPKDRFSAERLKGVDSTLKIQPAELGDSAMYLCASSLGAQSGYTFGSGTRLTVV.

J is TRBJ2-7 and V is TRBV11-3, with D unresolved. Germline values: CDR1 SGHNT, CDR2 YENEEA. The V end was cut by 0 bases, the J end by 0 bases, with 6 bases between. This CDR3 has 14 amino acids. The CDR3 here is CASSLDGPSYEQYF. The DNA of the CDR3 is TGTGCCAGCAGCTTAGATGGGCCCTCCTACGAGCAGTACTTC.

This chain uses TRBV6-1 with TRBJ2-6, with a tentative D call TRBD2 (5 bases). Trimming removed 5 bases from V and 0 bases from J, with 14 bases in between. Germline V gene sequence: CDR1 MNHNS, CDR2 SASEGT. This CDR3 comprises 17 residues. The CDR3: CASSLARRLSGANVLTF. CDR3 coding DNA: TGTGCCAGCAGTCTAGCCCGGAGACTCTCTGGGGCCAACGTCCTGACTTTC.

Within the sample, this clone is medium-sized. V gene TRBV18 combines with J gene TRBJ2-5, with 7 bases aligning to TRBD2. The CDR3 totals 15 residues. Germline trimming cut 2 bases from V and 5 bases from J; bases unmatched to any gene: 8. CDR1 and CDR2 (germline): KGHSH, LQKENI. Here the CDR3 reads CASSPGSSGTETQYF. In DNA, the CDR3 is TGTGCCAGCTCACCAGGCTCTAGCGGCACGGAGACCCAGTACTTC.